Reported below is one T cell receptor (beta chain). Because the library targeted alpha chains, this beta chain is an off-target read whose size means little. TCRdb used MiXCR to reprocess the RT-PCR reads, holding one entry per CDR3 protein. The top ten hold less than 9% of the sample, which has about 6,500 distinct CDR3 sequences, roughly 90% seen once. Trimming removed 4 bases at V and 6 bases at J, with 11 bases between. The CDR3 is made up of 12 amino acids. Per germline, CDR1 SQVTM and CDR2 ANQGSEA. The J gene is TRBJ2-3, the V gene TRBV29-1; no reliable D call. The clonotype originates from a female donor in good health, serving as a healthy control. The sample consisted of memory CD4+ T cells from blood. CDR3 region: CSVVTRADTQYF. In nucleotides, the CDR3 is TGCAGCGTTGTGACTCGTGCGGATACGCAGTATTTT.